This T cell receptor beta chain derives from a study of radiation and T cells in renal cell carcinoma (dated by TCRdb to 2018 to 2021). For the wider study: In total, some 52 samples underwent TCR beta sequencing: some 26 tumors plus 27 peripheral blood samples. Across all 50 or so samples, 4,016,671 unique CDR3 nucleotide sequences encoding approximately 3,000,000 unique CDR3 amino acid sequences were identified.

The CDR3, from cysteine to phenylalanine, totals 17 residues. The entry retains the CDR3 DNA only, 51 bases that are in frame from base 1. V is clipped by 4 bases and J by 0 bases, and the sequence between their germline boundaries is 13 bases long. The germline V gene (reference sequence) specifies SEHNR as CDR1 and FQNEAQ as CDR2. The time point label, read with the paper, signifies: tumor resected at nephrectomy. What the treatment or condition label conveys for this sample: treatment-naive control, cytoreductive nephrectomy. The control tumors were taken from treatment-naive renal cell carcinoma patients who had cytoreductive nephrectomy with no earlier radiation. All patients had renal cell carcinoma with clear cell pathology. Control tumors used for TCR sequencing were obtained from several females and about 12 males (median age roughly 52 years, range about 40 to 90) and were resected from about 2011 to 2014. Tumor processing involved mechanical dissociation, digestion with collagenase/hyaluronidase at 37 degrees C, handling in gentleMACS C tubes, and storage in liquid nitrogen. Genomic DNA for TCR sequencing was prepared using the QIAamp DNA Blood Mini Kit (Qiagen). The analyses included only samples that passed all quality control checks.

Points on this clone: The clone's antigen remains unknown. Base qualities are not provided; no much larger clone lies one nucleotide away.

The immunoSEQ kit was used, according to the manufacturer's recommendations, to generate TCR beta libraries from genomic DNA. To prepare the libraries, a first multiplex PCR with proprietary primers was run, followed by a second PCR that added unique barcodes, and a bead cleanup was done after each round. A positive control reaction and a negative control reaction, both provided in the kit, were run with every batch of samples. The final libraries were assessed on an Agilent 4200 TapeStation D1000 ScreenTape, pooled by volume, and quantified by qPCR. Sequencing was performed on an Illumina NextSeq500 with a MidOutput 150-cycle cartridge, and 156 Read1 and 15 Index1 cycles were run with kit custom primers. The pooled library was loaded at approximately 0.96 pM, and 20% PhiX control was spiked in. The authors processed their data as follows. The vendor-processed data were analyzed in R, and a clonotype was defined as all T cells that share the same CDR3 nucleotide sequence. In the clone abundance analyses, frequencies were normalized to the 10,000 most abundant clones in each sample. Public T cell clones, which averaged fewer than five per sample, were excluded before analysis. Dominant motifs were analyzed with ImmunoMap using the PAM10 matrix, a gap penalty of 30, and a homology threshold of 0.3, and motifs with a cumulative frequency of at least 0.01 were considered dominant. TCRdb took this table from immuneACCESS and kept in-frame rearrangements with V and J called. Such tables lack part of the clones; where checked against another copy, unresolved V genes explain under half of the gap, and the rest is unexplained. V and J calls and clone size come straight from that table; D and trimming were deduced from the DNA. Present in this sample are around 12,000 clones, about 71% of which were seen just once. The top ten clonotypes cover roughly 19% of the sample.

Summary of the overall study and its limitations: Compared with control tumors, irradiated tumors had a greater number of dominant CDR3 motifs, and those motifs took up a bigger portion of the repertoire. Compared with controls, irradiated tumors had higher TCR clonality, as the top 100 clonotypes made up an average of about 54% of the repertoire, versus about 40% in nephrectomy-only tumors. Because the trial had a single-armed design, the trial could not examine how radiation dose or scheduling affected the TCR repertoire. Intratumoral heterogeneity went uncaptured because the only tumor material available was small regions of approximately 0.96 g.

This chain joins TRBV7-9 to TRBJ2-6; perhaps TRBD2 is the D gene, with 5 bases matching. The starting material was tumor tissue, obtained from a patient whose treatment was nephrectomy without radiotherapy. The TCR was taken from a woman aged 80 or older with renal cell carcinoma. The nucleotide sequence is TGTGCCAGCAGCTCAGGAAGAGGGCTCTCTGGGGCCAACGTCCTGACTTTC. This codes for CASSSGRGLSGANVLTF.